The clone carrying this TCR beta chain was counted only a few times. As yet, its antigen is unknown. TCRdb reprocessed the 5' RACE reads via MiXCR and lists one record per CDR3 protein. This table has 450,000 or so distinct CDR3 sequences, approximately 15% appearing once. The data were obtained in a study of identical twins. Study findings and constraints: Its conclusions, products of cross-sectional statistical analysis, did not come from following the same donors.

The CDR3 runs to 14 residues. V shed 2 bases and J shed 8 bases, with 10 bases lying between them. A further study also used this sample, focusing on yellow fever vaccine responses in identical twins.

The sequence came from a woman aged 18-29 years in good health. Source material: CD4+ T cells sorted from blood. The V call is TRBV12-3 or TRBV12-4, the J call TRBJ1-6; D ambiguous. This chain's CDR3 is CASSLWGGDSPLHF. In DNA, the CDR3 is TGTGCCAGCAGTTTATGGGGTGGTGATTCACCCCTCCACTTT.